The 29 T cell receptor beta chains presented below share a single source sample, sequenced in a study of T cell responses to AZD1222 COVID-19 vaccine. Generated by immunoSEQ multiplex PCR, the TCRdb table keeps only in-frame clones and is missing some. The sample records over 65,000 clones, around 92% being singletons. The sequences come from peripheral blood, collected on day 0 of MenACWY control vaccination. The receptor source for this set is an adult in good health.

The genes are TRBV4-3 and TRBJ2-2; 9 bases align to TRBD2. CDR1 is LGHNA, CDR2 YSLEER, per germline. The CDR3 sequence is 17 residues long. The V gene end was trimmed by 0 bases and the J gene end by 6 bases; junction bases not matched to a gene: 8. As DNA, the CDR3 is TGCGCCAGCAGCCAAGAACGTCTACGCGGGAGGGCCGGGGAGCTGTTTTTT. Translation: CASSQERLRGRAGELFF.

The chain recombines TRBV18 with TRBJ2-5, with TRBD2 matching over 7 bases. Germline CDR1 and CDR2: KGHSH and LQKENI. CDR3 length equals 19 residues. V was clipped by 3 bases and J by 7 bases; unmatched bases: 23. The CDR3 protein is CASSPRIKATDSPGGTQYF. DNA for the CDR3: TGTGCCAGCTCACCCCGAATTAAAGCGACAGACAGTCCGGGGGGGACCCAGTACTTC.

This sequence joins TRBV19 and TRBJ2-3; D is ambiguous. The CDR3 extends over 15 amino acids. From germline, CDR1 is LNHDA and CDR2 SQIVND (reference sequence). Deletions cut 4 bases from V and 0 bases from J, with 11 bases between. The CDR3 loop is CASSRHTNSTDTQYF. Here the CDR3 DNA reads TGTGCCAGTAGTAGGCACACCAATAGCACAGATACGCAGTATTTT.

The genes are TRBV18 and TRBJ1-1, with unresolved D. The CDR3 is 18 residues long. With 2 bases removed from V and 0 bases from J, the gap between germline ends came to 19 bases. Per the germline V gene, CDR1 is KGHSH and CDR2 is LQKENI. DNA of the CDR3: TGTGCCAGCTCACCAACGACTCGGGCAGGAGGGATGAACACTGAAGCTTTCTTT. This codes for CASSPTTRAGGMNTEAFF.

The rearrangement joins TRBV28 to TRBJ2-4; no clear D gene. Germline V gene data show CDR1 as MDHEN and CDR2 as SYDVKM. Trimming removed 3 bases at V and 0 bases at J, with 6 bases between. The length of the CDR3 is 14 residues. The CDR3 region has the DNA TGTGCCAGCAGTTTTTGGGCAGCCAAAAACATTCAGTACTTC. Translating it yields CASSFWAAKNIQYF. Full variable domain (missing parts from reference TRBV28 and TRBJ2-4): DVKVTQSSRYLVKRTGEKVFLECVQDMDHENMFWYRQDPGLGLRLIYFSYDVKMKEKGDIPEGYSVSREKKERFSLILESASTNQTSMYLCASSFWAAKNIQYFGAGTRLSVL.

V is TRBV11-2 and J is TRBJ1-1, with a tentative D call TRBD1 (5 bases). The CDR3 totals 14 residues. Trimming removed 2 bases at V and 3 bases at J, with 10 bases between. CDR1 SGHAT and CDR2 FQNNGV come from the germline V gene. CDR3 in amino acids: CASSLLTDYTEAFF. CDR3 nucleotide sequence: TGTGCCAGCAGCTTACTGACAGATTACACTGAAGCTTTCTTT. The complete variable domain, with remaining parts taken from reference TRBV11-2 and TRBJ1-1, reads EAGVAQSPRYKIIEKRQSVAFWCNPISGHATLYWYQQILGQGPKLLIQFQNNGVVDDSQLPKDRFSAERLKGVDSTLKIQPAKLEDSAVYLCASSLLTDYTEAFFGQGTRLTVV.

V gene TRBV4-3 combines with J gene TRBJ2-1; TRBD2 is a possible D gene (6 bases). Between the trimmed V and J ends, which lost 1 base and 9 bases, there was a span of 13 bases. The germline V gene encodes CDR1 LGHNA and CDR2 YSLEER. The CDR3 totals 14 residues. CDR3 sequence (DNA): TGCGCCAGCAGCCAAGCTGTAGCGGCGGGTGAGCAGTTCTTC. Translating it yields CASSQAVAAGEQFF.

This rearrangement joins TRBV7-8 to TRBJ1-3; D is unresolved. The V end was cut by 1 base, the J end by 0 bases, with 7 bases between. There are 15 residues in the CDR3. Germline V gene data show CDR1 as SGHVS and CDR2 as FQNEAQ. The CDR3 nucleotides are TGTGCCAGCAGCTTAGAGATACTCTCTGGAAACACCATATATTTT. Its protein product is CASSLEILSGNTIYF.

The chain employs TRBV19 and TRBJ2-1, with TRBD1 identical over 9 bases. The CDR3 is 16 residues long. V shed 4 bases, J shed 1 base, and the junction held 5 bases outside the gene matches. Germline CDR1 reads LNHDA; CDR2 reads SQIVND (reference sequence). The CDR3 sequence is CASSRGTGKSYNEQFF. CDR3 coding DNA: TGTGCCAGTAGTAGAGGGACAGGGAAGTCCTACAATGAGCAGTTCTTC.

The chain employs TRBV10-3 and TRBJ1-3, with D uncertain. The CDR3 extends over 11 amino acids. CDR1 ENHRY and CDR2 SYGVKD come from the germline V gene. V was trimmed by 10 bases and J by 8 bases, leaving 12 bases between them. CDR3 in amino acids: CANDTPDTIYF. DNA for the CDR3: TGTGCCAACGACACCCCGGACACCATATATTTT.

This clone was recorded only once. The gene calls are TRBV6-5 and TRBJ1-1; maybe TRBD1 (5 bases). The V gene's germline CDR1 is MNHEY and CDR2 SVGAGI. Deletions cut 7 bases from V and 5 bases from J, with 14 bases between. This CDR3 has 13 amino acids. The CDR3 nucleotides read TGTGCCAGCACCCCCGGGGGGGGAACTGAAGCTTTCTTT. Translating gives CASTPGGGTEAFF.

V gene TRBV4-3 combines with J gene TRBJ1-1, with 7 bases that match TRBD1. The germline V gene has CDR1 LGHNA and CDR2 YSLEER. The junction had 2 bases not matched to a gene; V was cut back by 0 bases and J by 1 base. The CDR3 has 15 amino acids. CDR3 protein: CASSQDRGTNTEAFF. In DNA form, the CDR3 reads TGCGCCAGCAGCCAAGACAGGGGGACGAACACTGAAGCTTTCTTT.

The sample holds a few counts of this clone. The chain recombines TRBV7-6 with TRBJ2-3; 10 nucleotides agree with TRBD1. The CDR3 extends over 17 amino acids. V lost 1 base and J lost 2; bases outside the gene matches: 6. CDR1 is SGHVS and CDR2 is FNYEAQ in the germline V gene. CDR3 sequence reads: CASSLGAGTGVTDTQYF. CDR3 coding DNA: TGTGCCAGCAGCTTAGGGGCCGGGACAGGGGTCACAGATACGCAGTATTTT.

The chain uses TRBV5-6 and TRBJ2-2; D ambiguous. This CDR3 has 15 amino acids. Germline loops: CDR1 SGHDT, CDR2 YYEEEE. V was pared by 1 base and J by 0 bases, with 7 bases between. DNA for the CDR3: TGTGCCAGCAGCTTGCGAGGACCGAACACCGGGGAGCTGTTTTTT. Amino acids: CASSLRGPNTGELFF. Full variable domain (rest looked up from reference TRBV5-6 and TRBJ2-2): DAGVTQSPTHLIKTRGQQVTLRCSPKSGHDTVSWYQQALGQGPQFIFQYYEEEERQRGNFPDRFSGHQFPNYSSELNVNALLLGDSALYLCASSLRGPNTGELFFGEGSRLTVL.

The gene calls are TRBV5-1 and TRBJ1-4; D ambiguous. The CDR3 runs 13 residues. The germline V and J ends were trimmed by 3 bases and 12 bases, with 15 bases remaining between them. Germline-derived CDR1 and CDR2 are SGHRS and YFSETQ. The chain's CDR3 is CASSSNTVSELFF. CDR3 sequence (DNA): TGCGCCAGCAGCTCAAATACCGTGAGTGAACTGTTTTTT.

The gene calls are TRBV3-1 (or the pseudogene TRBV3-2) and TRBJ1-2; unclear D gene. The CDR3 loop spans 15 amino acids. With 0 bases removed from V and 7 bases from J, the gap between germline ends came to 15 bases. Germline CDR1 LGHDT, CDR2 YNNKEL (reference sequence). This CDR3 reads CASSQEVRGDLGYTF. The CDR3 DNA follows: TGTGCCAGCAGCCAAGAGGTACGGGGTGATCTTGGCTACACCTTC.

The genes are TRBV30 and TRBJ1-2; TRBD1 might be the D (5 bases). The CDR3 consists of 13 residues. Germline-derived CDR1 and CDR2 are GTSNPN and SVGIG (reference sequence). V gave up 3 bases and J gave up 10 bases, with 18 bases separating them. CDR3 residues: CAWRPGQGGVYTF. The CDR3 bases are TGTGCCTGGAGACCCGGTCAGGGAGGAGTCTACACCTTC.

V is TRBV6-5 and J is TRBJ1-1, with D possibly TRBD1 on 6 matching bases. Germline lookup yields CDR1 MNHEY and CDR2 SVGAGI. V lost 8 bases to trimming and J lost 0 bases, with 10 bases between them. The CDR3 runs to 13 residues. The CDR3 reads CASLGHMNTEAFF. The CDR3 DNA sequence: TGTGCCAGCTTGGGACATATGAACACTGAAGCTTTCTTT.

This rearrangement joins TRBV19 to TRBJ2-7; D perhaps matches TRBD2 (5 bases). The CDR3 spans 13 residues. Trimming shortened V by 5 bases and J by 7 bases, and 15 bases separated the two germline ends. The germline CDR1 and CDR2 sequences are LNHDA and SQIVND (reference sequence). CDR3 sequence (DNA): TGTGCCAGTAGTCCTCCCCGGACGGGAGAGCAGTACTTC. Its protein is CASSPPRTGEQYF. Drawing the rest from reference TRBV19 and TRBJ2-7, the complete variable domain is DGGITQSPKYLFRKEGQNVTLSCEQNLNHDAMYWYRQDPGQGLRLIYYSQIVNDFQKGDIAEGYSVSREKKESFPLTVTSAQKNPTAFYLCASSPPRTGEQYFGPGTRLTVT.

J is TRBJ1-5 and V is TRBV5-8, with D unresolved. Germline assignment: CDR1 SGHTS and CDR2 YDEGEE. The CDR3 is 15 amino acids. V lost 4 bases, J lost 4 bases, and 15 bases lay in between. CDR3 region: CASSQDWGANQPQHF. CDR3 bases: TGTGCCAGCAGCCAGGACTGGGGAGCGAATCAGCCCCAGCATTTT. The full variable domain, completed using reference TRBV5-8 and TRBJ1-5, is EAGVTQSPTHLIKTRGQQATLRCSPISGHTSVYWYQQALGLGLQFLLWYDEGEERNRGNFPPRFSGRQFPNYSSELNVNALELEDSALYLCASSQDWGANQPQHFGDGTRLSIL.

In this sample, this clone turned up once. The rearrangement links TRBV18 to TRBJ1-6, with TRBD1 matching 7 bases. CDR3 size: 16 residues. The V gene end was trimmed by 3 bases and the J gene end by 3 bases; junction bases not matched to a gene: 5. Germline CDR1 reads KGHSH; CDR2 reads LQKENI. This chain's CDR3 is CASSPGQGGYNSPLHF. CDR3 DNA: TGTGCCAGCTCACCCGGCCAGGGGGGCTATAATTCACCCCTCCACTTT.

This clone was counted once. V gene TRBV7-2 combines with J gene TRBJ2-7; 8 bases match TRBD2. CDR3 size: 16 residues. CDR1 SGHTA and CDR2 FQGNSA come from the germline V gene. J gave up 2 bases and V 0 bases, and 6 bases lay outside the gene matches. The CDR3 protein is CASSLASSGRTYEQYF. The CDR3 bases are TGTGCCAGCAGCTTAGCGTCCAGCGGGAGAACCTACGAGCAGTACTTC.

The rearrangement links TRBV29-1 to TRBJ1-1; D is unclear. Trimming cost V 4 bases and J 1 base, with 7 bases left between them. The CDR3 runs to 12 residues. Germline CDR1 reads SQVTM; CDR2 reads ANQGSEA. CDR3 sequence: CSVAHQNTEAFF. CDR3 coding DNA: TGCAGCGTTGCGCACCAGAACACTGAAGCTTTCTTT.

This chain uses TRBV6-2 or TRBV6-3 with TRBJ2-7, with 10 bases aligning to TRBD1. Germline-derived CDR1 and CDR2 are MNHEY and SVGEGT. The V gene end was trimmed by 1 base and the J gene end by 5 bases; junction bases not matched to a gene: 2. The CDR3 contains 14 residues. The DNA of the CDR3 is TGTGCCAGCAGTTACTTAGGACAGGGGGACGAGCAGTACTTC. It yields the protein CASSYLGQGDEQYF.

The chain employs TRBV10-3 and TRBJ2-5; a possible D gene is TRBD2 (7 bases). The CDR3 length is 13 residues. V was pared by 7 bases and J by 5 bases, with 14 bases between. Germline V gene sequence: CDR1 ENHRY, CDR2 SYGVKD. DNA for the CDR3: TGTGCCATCAAACGGGGGGCCGGGGAGACCCAGTACTTC. This gives the protein CAIKRGAGETQYF.

The J gene is TRBJ1-2, the V gene TRBV2, with D unresolved. The V and J ends lost 6 bases and 3 bases respectively, with 8 bases between them. This CDR3 contains 12 residues. Germline CDR1 SNHLY, CDR2 FYNNEI. The DNA for the CDR3 is TGTGCCAGCAGGGGATTGGACTATGGCTACACCTTC. Its protein product is CASRGLDYGYTF.

The V gene is TRBV7-9, the J gene TRBJ2-1, with 9 bases identical to TRBD2. CDR1 and CDR2 (germline): SEHNR, FQNEAQ (reference sequence). Unmatched junction bases numbered 4, after V lost 2 bases and J lost 5 bases. The CDR3 sequence is 15 residues long. The CDR3 is CASSLRSSGNNEQFF. CDR3 bases: TGTGCCAGCAGCTTACGGTCTAGCGGGAACAATGAGCAGTTCTTC.

V gene TRBV19 combines with J gene TRBJ2-3, with D unclear. Germline V lookup: CDR1 LNHDA, CDR2 SQIVND (reference sequence). The CDR3 extends over 15 amino acids. V was shortened by 3 bases and J by 0 bases, with 10 bases between the two germline ends. The chain's CDR3 is CASSISTTSTDTQYF. CDR3 DNA: TGTGCCAGTAGTATTAGTACCACTAGCACAGATACGCAGTATTTT.

J is TRBJ1-5 and V is TRBV28; the D is unclear. The germline V gene encodes CDR1 MDHEN and CDR2 SYDVKM. The CDR3 runs 14 residues. Between the trimmed V and J ends, which lost 5 bases and 4 bases, there was a span of 12 bases. CDR3 in amino acids: CASSVRLKNQPQHF. In DNA form, the CDR3 reads TGTGCCAGCAGTGTCCGACTGAAAAATCAGCCCCAGCATTTT.